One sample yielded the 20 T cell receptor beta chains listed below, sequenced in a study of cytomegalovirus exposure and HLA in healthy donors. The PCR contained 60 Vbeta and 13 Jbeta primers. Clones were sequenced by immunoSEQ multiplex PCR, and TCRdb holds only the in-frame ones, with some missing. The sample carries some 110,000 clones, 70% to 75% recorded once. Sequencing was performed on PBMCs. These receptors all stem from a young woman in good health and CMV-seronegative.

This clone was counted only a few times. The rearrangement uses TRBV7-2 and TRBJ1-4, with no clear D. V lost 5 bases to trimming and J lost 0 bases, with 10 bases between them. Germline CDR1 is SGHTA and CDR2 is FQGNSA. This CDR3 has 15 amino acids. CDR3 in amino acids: CASSATTATNEKLFF. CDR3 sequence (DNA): TGTGCCAGCAGCGCAACAACAGCAACTAATGAAAAACTGTTTTTT.

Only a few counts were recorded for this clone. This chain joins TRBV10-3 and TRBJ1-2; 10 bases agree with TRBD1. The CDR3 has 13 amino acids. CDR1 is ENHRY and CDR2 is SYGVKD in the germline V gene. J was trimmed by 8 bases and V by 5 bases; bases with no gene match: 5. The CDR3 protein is CAISPGTGEGYTF. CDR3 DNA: TGTGCCATCAGTCCCGGGACAGGGGAAGGCTACACCTTC.

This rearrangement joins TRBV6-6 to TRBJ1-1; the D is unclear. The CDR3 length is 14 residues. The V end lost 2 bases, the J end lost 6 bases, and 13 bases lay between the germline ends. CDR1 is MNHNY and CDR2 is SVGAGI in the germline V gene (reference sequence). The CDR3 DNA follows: TGTGCCAGCAGTTACGATTTCCGACGGGCTGAAGCTTTCTTT. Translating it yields CASSYDFRRAEAFF.

CDR3: CASSELEALNYGYTF. Here the CDR3 DNA reads TGTGCCAGCAGTGAATTAGAGGCGCTAAACTATGGCTACACCTTC. This chain connects TRBV6-1 to TRBJ1-2; D call uncertain. In germline, CDR1 is MNHNS, CDR2 SASEGT. V gave up 2 bases and J gave up 2 bases, with 12 bases separating them. The CDR3 sequence is 15 residues long.

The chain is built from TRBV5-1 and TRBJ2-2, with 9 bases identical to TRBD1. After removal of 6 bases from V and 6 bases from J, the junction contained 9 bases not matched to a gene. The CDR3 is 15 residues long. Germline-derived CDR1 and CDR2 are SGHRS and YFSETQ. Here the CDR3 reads CASTLLTGGSGELFF. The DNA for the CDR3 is TGCGCCAGCACTTTATTGACAGGGGGATCCGGGGAGCTGTTTTTT.

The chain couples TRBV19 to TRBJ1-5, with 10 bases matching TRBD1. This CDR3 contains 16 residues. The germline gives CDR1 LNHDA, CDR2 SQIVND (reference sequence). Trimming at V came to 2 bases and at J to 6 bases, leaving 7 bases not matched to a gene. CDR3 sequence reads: CASSILTGGRGQPQHF. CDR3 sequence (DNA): TGTGCCAGTAGTATACTGACAGGGGGCAGGGGTCAGCCCCAGCATTTT.

Written as DNA, the CDR3 is TGCAGCGTTGACAAGGGGACAGGCCTTAACACCGGGGAGCTGTTTTTT. Translating it yields CSVDKGTGLNTGELFF. V is TRBV29-1 and J is TRBJ2-2, with 8 nucleotides matching TRBD1. CDR1 and CDR2 from the germline V gene are SQVTM and ANQGSEA. The CDR3 contains 16 residues. Germline trimming cut 3 bases from V and 2 bases from J; bases unmatched to any gene: 8.

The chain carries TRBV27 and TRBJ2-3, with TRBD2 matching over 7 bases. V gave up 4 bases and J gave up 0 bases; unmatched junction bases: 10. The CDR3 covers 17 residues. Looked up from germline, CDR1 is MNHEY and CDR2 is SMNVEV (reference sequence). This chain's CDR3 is CASSSLGGRISTDTQYF. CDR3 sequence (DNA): TGTGCCAGCAGTTCCCTGGGAGGGAGAATTAGCACAGATACGCAGTATTTT.

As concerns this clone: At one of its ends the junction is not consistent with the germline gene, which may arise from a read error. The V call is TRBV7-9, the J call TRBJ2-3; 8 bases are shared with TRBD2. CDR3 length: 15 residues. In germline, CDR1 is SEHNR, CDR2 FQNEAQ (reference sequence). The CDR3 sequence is CSSSLKRGLTDTQYF. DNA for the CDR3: TGTTCCAGCAGCTTAAAGCGGGGGCTAACAGATACGCAGTATTTT.

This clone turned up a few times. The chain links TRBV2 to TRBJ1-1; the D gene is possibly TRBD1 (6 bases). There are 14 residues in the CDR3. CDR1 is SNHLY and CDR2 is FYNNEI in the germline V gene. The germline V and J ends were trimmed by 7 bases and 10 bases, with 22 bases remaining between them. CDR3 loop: CASKGDTSSQGAFF. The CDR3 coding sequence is TGTGCCAGCAAAGGGGACACCTCCTCCCAGGGAGCTTTCTTT.

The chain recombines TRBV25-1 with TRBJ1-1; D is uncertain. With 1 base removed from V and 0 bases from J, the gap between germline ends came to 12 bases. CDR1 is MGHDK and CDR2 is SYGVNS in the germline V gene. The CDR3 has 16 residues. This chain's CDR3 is CASSEFGRFMNTEAFF. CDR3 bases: TGTGCCAGCAGTGAATTTGGCAGATTTATGAACACTGAAGCTTTCTTT.

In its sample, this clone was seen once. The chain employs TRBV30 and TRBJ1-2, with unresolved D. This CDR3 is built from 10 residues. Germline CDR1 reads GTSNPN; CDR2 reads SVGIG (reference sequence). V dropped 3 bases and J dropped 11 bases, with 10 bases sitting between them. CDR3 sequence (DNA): TGTGCCTGGAGCCCGCCGAGATACACCTTC. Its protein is CAWSPPRYTF.

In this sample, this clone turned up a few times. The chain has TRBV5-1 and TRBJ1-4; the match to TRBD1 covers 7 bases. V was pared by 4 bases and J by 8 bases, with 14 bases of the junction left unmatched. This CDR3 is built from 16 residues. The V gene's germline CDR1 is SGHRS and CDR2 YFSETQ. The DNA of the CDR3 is TGCGCCAGCAGCCTGGAGGCCGGGACAGCTGGGGAAAAACTGTTTTTT. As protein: CASSLEAGTAGEKLFF.

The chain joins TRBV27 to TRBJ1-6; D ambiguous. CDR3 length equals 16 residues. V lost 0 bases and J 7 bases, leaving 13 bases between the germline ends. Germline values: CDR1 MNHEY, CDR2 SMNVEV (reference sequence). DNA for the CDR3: TGTGCCAGCAGTTTATCACTACACCTGAACAATTCACCCCTCCACTTT. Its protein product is CASSLSLHLNNSPLHF.

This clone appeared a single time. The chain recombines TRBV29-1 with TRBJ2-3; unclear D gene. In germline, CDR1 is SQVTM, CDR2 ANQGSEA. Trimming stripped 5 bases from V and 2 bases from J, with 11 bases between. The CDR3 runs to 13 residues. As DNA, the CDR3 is TGCAGCGTTTTAATCGGTTTCACAGATACGCAGTATTTT. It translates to CSVLIGFTDTQYF.

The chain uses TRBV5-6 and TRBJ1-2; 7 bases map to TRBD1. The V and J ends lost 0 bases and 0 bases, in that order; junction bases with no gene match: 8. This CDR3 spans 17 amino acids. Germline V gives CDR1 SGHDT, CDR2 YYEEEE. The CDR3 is CASSLVDRFGANYGYTF. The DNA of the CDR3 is TGTGCCAGCAGCTTGGTGGACAGGTTTGGGGCTAACTATGGCTACACCTTC.

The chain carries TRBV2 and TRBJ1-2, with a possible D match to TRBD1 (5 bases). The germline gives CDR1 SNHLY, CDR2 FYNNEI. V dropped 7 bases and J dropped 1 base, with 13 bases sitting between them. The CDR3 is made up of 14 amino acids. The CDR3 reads CASMPRVLNYGYTF. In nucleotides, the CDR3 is TGTGCCAGCATGCCCAGGGTTCTTAACTATGGCTACACCTTC. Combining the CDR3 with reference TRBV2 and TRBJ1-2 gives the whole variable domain EPEVTQTPSHQVTQMGQEVILRCVPISNHLYFYWYRQILGQKVEFLVSFYNNEISEKSEIFDDQFSVERPDGSNFTLKIRSTKLEDSAMYFCASMPRVLNYGYTFGSGTRLTVV.

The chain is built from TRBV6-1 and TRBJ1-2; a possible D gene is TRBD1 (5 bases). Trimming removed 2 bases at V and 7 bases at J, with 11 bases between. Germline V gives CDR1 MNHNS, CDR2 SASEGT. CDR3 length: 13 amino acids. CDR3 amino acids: CASSESLGLGYTF. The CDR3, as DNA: TGTGCCAGCAGTGAAAGTTTGGGGCTTGGCTACACCTTC.

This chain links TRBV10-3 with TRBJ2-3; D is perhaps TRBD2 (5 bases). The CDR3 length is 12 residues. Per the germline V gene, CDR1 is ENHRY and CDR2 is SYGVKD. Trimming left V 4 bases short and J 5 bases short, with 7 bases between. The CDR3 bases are TGTGCCATCAGTGTAGAGGGAGATACGCAGTATTTT. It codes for CAISVEGDTQYF.

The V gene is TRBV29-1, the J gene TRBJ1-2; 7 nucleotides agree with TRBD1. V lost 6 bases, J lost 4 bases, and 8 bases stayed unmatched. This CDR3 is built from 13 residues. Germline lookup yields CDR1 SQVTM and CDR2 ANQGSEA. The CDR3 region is CSVVGQPGYGYTF. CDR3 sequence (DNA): TGCAGCGTCGTGGGACAGCCTGGCTATGGCTACACCTTC. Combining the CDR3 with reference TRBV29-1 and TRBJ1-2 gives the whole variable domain SAVISQKPSRDICQRGTSLTIQCQVDSQVTMMFWYRQQPGQSLTLIATANQGSEATYESGFVIDKFPISRPNLTFSTLTVSNMSPEDSSIYLCSVVGQPGYGYTFGSGTRLTVV.